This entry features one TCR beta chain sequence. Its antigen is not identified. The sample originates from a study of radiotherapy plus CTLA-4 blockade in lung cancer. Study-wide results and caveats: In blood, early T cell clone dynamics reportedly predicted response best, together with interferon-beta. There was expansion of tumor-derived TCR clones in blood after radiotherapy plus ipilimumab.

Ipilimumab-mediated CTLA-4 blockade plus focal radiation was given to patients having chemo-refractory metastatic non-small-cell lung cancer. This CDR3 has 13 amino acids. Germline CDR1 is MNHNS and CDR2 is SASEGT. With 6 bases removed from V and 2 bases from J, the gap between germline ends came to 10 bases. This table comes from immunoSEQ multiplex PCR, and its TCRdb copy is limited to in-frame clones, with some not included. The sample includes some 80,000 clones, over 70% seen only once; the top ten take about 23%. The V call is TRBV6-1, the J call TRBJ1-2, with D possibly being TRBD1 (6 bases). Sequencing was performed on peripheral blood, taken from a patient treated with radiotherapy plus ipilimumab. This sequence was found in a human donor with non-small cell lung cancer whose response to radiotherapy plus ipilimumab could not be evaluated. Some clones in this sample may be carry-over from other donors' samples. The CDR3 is CASRRGGNYGYTF. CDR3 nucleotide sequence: TGTGCCAGCAGGAGGGGGGGAAACTATGGCTACACCTTC.